Sequencing of this TCR beta chain was carried out in a study of blood T cell repertoires in COVID-19. The overall study: Sites in the United States, Italy and Spain provided acute and convalescent COVID-19 samples.

CDR1 SGHDT and CDR2 YYEEEE come from the germline V gene. V lost 4 bases and J lost 3, with 11 bases in between. This CDR3 region has 13 residues. The Seattle patients, enrolled during active infection, were followed longitudinally. Methods used by the authors: The assay estimated nucleated cells by amplifying reference gene primers. Using immunoSEQ multiplex PCR, the repertoire was profiled, and TCRdb retains in-frame clones only, with some absent. Clone size and V and J calls were adopted from that table, with D and trimming inferred from the DNA. The sample shows 200,000 to 250,000 clones, just under 90% of them seen only once.

Sequenced: peripheral blood. This chain connects TRBV5-6 to TRBJ2-7; D is undetermined. The receptor's source is a man aged 30 to 39 with COVID-19, enrolled during active disease. The CDR3 here is CASSTGLRYEQYF. CDR3 bases: TGTGCCAGCAGCACCGGTCTACGCTACGAGCAGTACTTC. Full variable domain (missing parts from reference TRBV5-6 and TRBJ2-7): DAGVTQSPTHLIKTRGQQVTLRCSPKSGHDTVSWYQQALGQGPQFIFQYYEEEERQRGNFPDRFSGHQFPNYSSELNVNALLLGDSALYLCASSTGLRYEQYFGPGTRLTVT.